The entry below gives a single T cell receptor (beta chain) sequence along with its context. The source of the sample is a study of OX40 agonist ivuxolimab in advanced cancers. Profiling relied on immunoSEQ multiplex PCR, and the TCRdb table lists in-frame clones only, not all of them. In the table there are 52,000 or so clones, 75% to 90% of which are singletons. V was cut by 3 bases and J by 0 bases, with 5 bases left in between. CDR3 size: 14 residues. Per the germline V gene, CDR1 is MDHEN and CDR2 is SYDVKM. This TCR came from an adult with an advanced solid tumor such as melanoma, head and neck, liver or kidney cancer. Sample: CD4+ or CD8+ T cells sorted from blood, taken in a trial of the OX40 agonist ivuxolimab. The chain recombines TRBV28 with TRBJ1-4, with no clear D. The CDR3 region is CASSLRPTNEKLFF. DNA for the CDR3: TGTGCCAGCAGTTTGAGGCCAACTAATGAAAAACTGTTTTTT.